These T cell receptor beta chains were read from a single sample in a study of cytomegalovirus exposure and HLA in healthy donors. Data came from immunoSEQ multiplex PCR; TCRdb stores just in-frame clones and leaves some out. The sample comprises 140,000 to 150,000 clones, around 80% of which are singletons, and around 1.9% rests with the top ten. The sequencing sample was made of PBMCs. These receptors all come from a man aged 35-49 years in good health and CMV-seronegative. Both conserved end residues are part of each CDR3. A D gene is named only where the DNA matches it firmly. The size field is filled for only some rows; it gives once, few, many or a size class.

d_gene	abundance	v_gene	j_gene	CDR3aa
.	once	TRBV4-1	TRBJ1-2	CASSPLTTLHAYYYGYTF
TRBD1	.	TRBV19	TRBJ1-5	CASSMHGTVNQPQHF
.	few	TRBV6-5	TRBJ1-1	CASSYSGRGAFF
TRBD1	.	TRBV2	TRBJ2-7	CASSKPTGGGEQYF
TRBD1	.	TRBV7-9	TRBJ1-4	CASSSTELGGNEKLFF
TRBD2	.	TRBV5-1	TRBJ2-3	CASSLGPSGGYTDTQYF
TRBD2	.	TRBV28	TRBJ2-2	CASRVGLAGVGTGELFF
.	.	TRBV5-6	TRBJ2-7	CASSLAGGAGEQYF
TRBD1	.	TRBV7-9	TRBJ2-7	CASSRQGETYEQYF
TRBD2	.	TRBV19	TRBJ2-1	CASSIVRESYNEQFF
.	.	TRBV28	TRBJ2-5	CATKTATQQYF
.	.	TRBV27	TRBJ1-5	CASGEVGNQPQHF
.	.	TRBV10-1	TRBJ2-7	CASSGTAYEQYF
TRBD2	.	TRBV7-7	TRBJ2-7	CASSSGTSGAYEQYF
TRBD2	.	TRBV19	TRBJ2-1	CASSMRTSGGVGSYNEQFF
.	once	TRBV4-2	TRBJ2-3	CAPMGGLPSGSTDTQYF
TRBD2	few	TRBV7-9	TRBJ2-3	CASSLQAGGPRDTQYF
TRBD1	few	TRBV6-5	TRBJ2-7	CASSYPRTGGESEQYF
TRBD1	.	TRBV27	TRBJ2-2	CASRTGDTGELFF
TRBD1	.	TRBV5-6	TRBJ2-4	CASSLPSDRVKDIQYF
.	.	TRBV5-1	TRBJ2-3	CASSLAGGSSTDTQYF
.	.	TRBV6-5	TRBJ1-5	CASSYSNTYQPQHF
.	.	TRBV11-2	TRBJ1-2	CASSLQDKHGYTF
TRBD1	.	TRBV9	TRBJ1-5	CASSVGTDNQPQHF
.	.	TRBV18	TRBJ2-3	CASSPSLAGDTDTQYF
.	.	TRBV6-5	TRBJ1-1	CASSFPPGEAFF
.	few	TRBV5-6	TRBJ1-1	CASSLTEAFF
TRBD2	.	TRBV28	TRBJ2-1	CASSLSGLAGLHSGNEQFF
TRBD1	.	TRBV2	TRBJ1-5	CVPRGRDRVGNQPQHF
.	.	TRBV6-4	TRBJ2-2	CASSDSDGGRPGELFF
TRBD1	.	TRBV10-1	TRBJ2-1	CASSRNRGPSNEQFF
TRBD1	.	TRBV6-1	TRBJ1-1	CASRALQGARTEAFF
TRBD1	.	TRBV28	TRBJ2-7	CASSTTGTGDSYEQYF
.	.	TRBV7-8	TRBJ2-3	CASSFDSRTDTQYF
.	few	TRBV2	TRBJ2-3	CASKFRTDTQYF
TRBD1	few	TRBV27	TRBJ2-1	CASRLGTGPGNEQFF
TRBD1	.	TRBV5-6	TRBJ2-7	CASSETGGANYEQYF
TRBD2	.	TRBV30	TRBJ2-1	CAWSVLSGGNEQFF
.	medium-sized	TRBV5-1	TRBJ2-2	CASSLRSYTGELFF
.	.	TRBV4-1	TRBJ2-3	CASSQGLSDTQYF
.	.	TRBV19	TRBJ2-6	CASRPSGHFLGGANVLTF
.	.	TRBV6-1	TRBJ1-5	CASSEWEQPQHF
.	.	TRBV6-1	TRBJ1-1	CATADRVPTTEAFF
.	.	TRBV5-1	TRBJ2-7	CASSLTSPYEQYF
TRBD1	.	TRBV6-5	TRBJ2-5	CASSLQGAPETQYF
.	.	TRBV14	TRBJ2-7	CASSQGPMQYF
TRBD1	.	TRBV12-5	TRBJ2-5	CASGLEGAGETQYF
TRBD1	.	TRBV9	TRBJ1-2	CASSVGAGGETRLGYTF
.	.	TRBV2	TRBJ2-3	CASSGGGANTQYF
TRBD2	few	TRBV13	TRBJ2-3	CASSPSGRGTDTQYF
TRBD1	.	TRBV6-5	TRBJ2-7	CASSYDGTGSYEQYF
.	.	TRBV5-1	TRBJ2-1	CASSLAQGGIEFF
TRBD1	.	TRBV5-8	TRBJ2-7	CASSLDRGQSYEQYF
.	few	TRBV18	TRBJ1-4	CASSPSSTNEKLFF
.	.	TRBV9	TRBJ2-1	CASSVGAAGAYNEQFF
TRBD1	.	TRBV2	TRBJ1-5	CASSPLQQGSNQPQHF
.	.	TRBV28	TRBJ2-7	CASSLTRRRYF
TRBD1	.	TRBV5-1	TRBJ2-7	CASRLGGQGLDSYEQYF
TRBD2	.	TRBV27	TRBJ2-7	CASSSGLAPYEQYF
.	.	TRBV7-6	TRBJ2-5	CASRLGMRETQYF